The present entry profiles one TCR beta chain with its context. The RNA input was roughly 0.45 to 1 ug, and it was reverse transcribed with random hexamers. immunoSEQ multiplex PCR amplified TCR beta CDR3 across 54 Vbeta, 13 Jbeta. TCRdb redid the calling of the immunoSEQ multiplex PCR reads with MiXCR, one entry per CDR3 protein. The top ten clones hold around 0.07% of a sample with some 260,000 distinct CDR3 sequences, around 93% of them seen once. The data were taken from a study of CD8 T cells in Susac syndrome. Trimming stripped 4 bases from V and 1 base from J, with 13 bases between. CDR3 length: 15 amino acids. The germline gives CDR1 LNHDA, CDR2 SQIVND (reference sequence).

Sequencing input: CD4+ T cells from PBMCs. The genes are TRBV19 and TRBJ2-5; D is possibly TRBD1 or TRBD2 (5 bases each). The receptor comes from a human donor with multiple sclerosis. In nucleotides, the CDR3 is TGTGCCAGTAGTACCGCCAGGGACCTCCAAGAGACCCAGTACTTC. Translating it yields CASSTARDLQETQYF.